This T cell receptor beta chain stems from a study of beta chain features in type 1 diabetes. Study-level background: In age, gender and cell yields, patients were similar to healthy donors. Findings of the study overall: Possible PCR preference for shorter templates applied equally to patients and controls. TCRB CDR3s from Type 1 diabetes patients were moderately but significantly shorter in all four CD4+ subsets.

All of the isolated RNA was reverse transcribed, so expressed TCRB transcripts were sequenced. Sequencing was performed with immunoSEQ multiplex PCR; in TCRdb, only in-frame clones are kept and a portion is missing. In the table there are 150,000 to 200,000 clones, over 55% of which are singletons. On this clone: Antigen: not known.

The V and J ends lost 1 base and 0 bases respectively, with 5 bases between them. This CDR3 has 14 residues. Germline V CDR1 and CDR2: SGHTA, FQGNSA. It was one heparinised blood draw, averaging about 116 mL, that each donor gave. CD45RO/CCR7/CD25/CD127/CD95/CD27 staining was used to isolate CD4+ naive, central memory, regulatory and stem cell-like memory cells by sorting. The chain links TRBV7-2 to TRBJ2-3; D is ambiguous. This sequence was found in a young man with type 1 diabetes. The sequenced sample consisted of naive CD4+ T cells from blood. In DNA, the CDR3 is TGTGCCAGCAGCTTAGTGGCGAGCACAGATACGCAGTATTTT. Amino acid sequence: CASSLVASTDTQYF.